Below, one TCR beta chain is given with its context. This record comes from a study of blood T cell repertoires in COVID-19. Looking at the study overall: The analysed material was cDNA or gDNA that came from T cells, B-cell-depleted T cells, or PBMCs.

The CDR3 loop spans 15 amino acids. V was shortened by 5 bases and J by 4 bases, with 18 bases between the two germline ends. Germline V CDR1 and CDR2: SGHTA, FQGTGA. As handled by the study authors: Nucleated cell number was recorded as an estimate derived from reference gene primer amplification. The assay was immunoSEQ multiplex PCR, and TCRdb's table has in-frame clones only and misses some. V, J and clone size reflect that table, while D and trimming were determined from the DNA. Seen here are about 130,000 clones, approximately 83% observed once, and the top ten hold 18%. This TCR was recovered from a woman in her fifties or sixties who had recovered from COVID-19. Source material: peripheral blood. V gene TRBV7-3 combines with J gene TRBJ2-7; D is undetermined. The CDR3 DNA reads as TGTGCCAGCAGCCCAAGTGGTAGTGAGGCTTACGAGCAGTACTTC. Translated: CASSPSGSEAYEQYF.